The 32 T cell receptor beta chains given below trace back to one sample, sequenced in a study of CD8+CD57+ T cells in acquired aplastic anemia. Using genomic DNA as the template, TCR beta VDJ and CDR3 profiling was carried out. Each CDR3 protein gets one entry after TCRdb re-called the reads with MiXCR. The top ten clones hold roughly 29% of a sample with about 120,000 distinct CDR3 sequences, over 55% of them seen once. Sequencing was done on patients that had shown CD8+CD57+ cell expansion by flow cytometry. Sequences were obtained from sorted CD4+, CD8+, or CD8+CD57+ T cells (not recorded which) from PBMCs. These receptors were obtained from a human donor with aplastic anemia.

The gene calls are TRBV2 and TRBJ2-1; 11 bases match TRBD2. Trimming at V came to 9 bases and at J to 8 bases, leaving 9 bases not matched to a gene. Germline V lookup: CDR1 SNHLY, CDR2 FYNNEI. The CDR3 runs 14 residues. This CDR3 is CASNSGRAGDEQFF. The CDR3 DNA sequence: TGTGCCAGTAATAGCGGGAGGGCCGGGGATGAGCAGTTCTTC.

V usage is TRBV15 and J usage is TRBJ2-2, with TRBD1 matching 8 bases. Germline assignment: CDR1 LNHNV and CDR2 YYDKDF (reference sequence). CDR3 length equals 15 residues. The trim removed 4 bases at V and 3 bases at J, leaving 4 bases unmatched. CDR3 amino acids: CATSKDREYTGELFF. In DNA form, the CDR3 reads TGTGCCACCAGCAAGGACAGGGAGTACACCGGGGAGCTGTTTTTT. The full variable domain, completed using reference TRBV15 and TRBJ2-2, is DAMVIQNPRYQVTQFGKPVTLSCSQTLNHNVMYWYQQKSSQAPKLLFHYYDKDFNNEADTPDNFQSRRPNTSFCFLDIRSPGLGDTAMYLCATSKDREYTGELFFGEGSRLTVL.

The CDR3 sequence: CASSIGEWRSPLHF. The CDR3, as DNA: TGTGCCAGTAGTATTGGGGAATGGAGGTCACCCCTCCACTTT. The gene calls are TRBV19 and TRBJ1-6, with unresolved D. This CDR3 has 14 residues. Germline V gene lookup returns CDR1 LNHDA and CDR2 SQIVND (reference sequence). V lost 3 bases, J lost 10 bases, and 13 bases lay in between.

The chain's CDR3 is CAISESDRGYTF. CDR3 in DNA: TGTGCCATCAGTGAGTCGGACAGGGGCTACACCTTC. This chain joins TRBV10-3 and TRBJ1-2, with 7 bases lining up with TRBD1. The V gene end was trimmed by 0 bases and the J gene end by 8 bases; junction bases not matched to a gene: 0. CDR1 is ENHRY, CDR2 SYGVKD, per germline. The CDR3 has 12 amino acids.

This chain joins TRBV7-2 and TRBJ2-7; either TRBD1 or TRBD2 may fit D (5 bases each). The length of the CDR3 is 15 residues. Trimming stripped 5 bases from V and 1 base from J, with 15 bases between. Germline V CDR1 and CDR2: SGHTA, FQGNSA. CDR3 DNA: TGTGCCAGCAGCCCCCGGGACCCACCTTCCTACGAGCAGTACTTC. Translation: CASSPRDPPSYEQYF.

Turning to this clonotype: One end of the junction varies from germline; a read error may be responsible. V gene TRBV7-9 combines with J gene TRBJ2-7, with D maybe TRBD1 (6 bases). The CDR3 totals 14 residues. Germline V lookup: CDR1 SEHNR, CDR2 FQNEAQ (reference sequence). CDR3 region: CASSPARGPYEQYF. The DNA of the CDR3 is TGTGCCAGCAGCCCTGCCAGGGGACCCTACGAGCAATACTTC.

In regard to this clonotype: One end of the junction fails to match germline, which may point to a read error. DNA of the CDR3: TGTGCTACCAGCAGAGGTAGCGGGGGGGCCACAGATACGCAGCATTTT. It translates to CATSRGSGGATDTQHF. V gene TRBV15 combines with J gene TRBJ2-3; TRBD1 might be the D (6 bases). Gene TRBJ1-5 matches the end of the DNA better, so the J call may be wrong. The CDR3 consists of 16 residues. CDR1 is LNHNV, CDR2 YYDKDF, per germline (reference sequence).

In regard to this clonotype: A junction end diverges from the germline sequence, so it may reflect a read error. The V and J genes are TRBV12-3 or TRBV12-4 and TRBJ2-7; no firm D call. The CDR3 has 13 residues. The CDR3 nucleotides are TGTGCCAGCAGTTTTTATCTAAACTACGAGCAGTGCTTC. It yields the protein CASSFYLNYEQCF.

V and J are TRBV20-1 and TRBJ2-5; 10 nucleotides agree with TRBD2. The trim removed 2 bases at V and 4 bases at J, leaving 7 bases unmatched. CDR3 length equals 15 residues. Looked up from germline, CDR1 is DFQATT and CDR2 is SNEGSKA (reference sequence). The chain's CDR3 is CSARLAGDVGETQYF. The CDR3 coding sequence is TGCAGTGCTAGACTAGCGGGAGATGTTGGAGAGACCCAGTACTTC.

CDR3 coding DNA: TGTGCCAGCAGCTTAGCGGAGGTGGGAGAAAGCAATCAGCCCCAGCATTTT. Translation gives CASSLAEVGESNQPQHF. The chain is built from TRBV7-6 and TRBJ1-5; the D is unclear. CDR3 length equals 17 residues. CDR1 and CDR2 from the germline V gene are SGHVS and FNYEAQ. The V and J ends lost 0 bases and 1 base respectively, with 13 bases between them.

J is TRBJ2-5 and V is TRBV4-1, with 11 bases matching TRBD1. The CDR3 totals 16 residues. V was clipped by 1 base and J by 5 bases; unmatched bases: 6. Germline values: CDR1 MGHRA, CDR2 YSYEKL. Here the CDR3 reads CASSQGGQGELETQYF. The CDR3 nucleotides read TGCGCCAGCAGCCAAGGGGGACAGGGGGAGTTGGAGACCCAGTACTTC.

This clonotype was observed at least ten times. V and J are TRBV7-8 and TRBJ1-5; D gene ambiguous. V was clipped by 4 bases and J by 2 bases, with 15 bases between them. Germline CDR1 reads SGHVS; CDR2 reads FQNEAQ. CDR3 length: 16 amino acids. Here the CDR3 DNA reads TGTGCCAGCAGCTCCCCCACGGAGGAACGCAATCAGCCCCAGCATTTT. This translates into CASSSPTEERNQPQHF.

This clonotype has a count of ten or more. CDR3 residues: CASSIISGVAETQYF. CDR3 nucleotide sequence: TGTGCCAGTAGTATAATTAGCGGGGTCGCGGAGACCCAGTACTTC. The V and J genes are TRBV19 and TRBJ2-5, with 8 bases identical to TRBD2. The CDR3 runs 15 residues. Trimming removed 2 bases from V and 5 bases from J; junction bases left unmatched: 7. Germline CDR1 and CDR2: LNHDA and SQIVND (reference sequence).

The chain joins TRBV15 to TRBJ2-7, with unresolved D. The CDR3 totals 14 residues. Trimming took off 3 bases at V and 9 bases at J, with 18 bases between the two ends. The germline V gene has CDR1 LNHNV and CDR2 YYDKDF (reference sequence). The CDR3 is CATSSIAQGHGQYF. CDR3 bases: TGTGCCACCAGCAGTATAGCACAAGGCCACGGGCAGTACTTC.

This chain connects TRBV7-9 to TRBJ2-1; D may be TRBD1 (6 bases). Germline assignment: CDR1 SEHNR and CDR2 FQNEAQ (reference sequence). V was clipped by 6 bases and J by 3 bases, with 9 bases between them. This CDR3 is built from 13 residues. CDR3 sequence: CASRSDSYNEQFF. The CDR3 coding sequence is TGTGCCAGCAGGTCGGACAGCTACAATGAGCAGTTCTTC. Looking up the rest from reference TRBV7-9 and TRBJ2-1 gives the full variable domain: DTGVSQNPRHKITKRGQNVTFRCDPISEHNRLYWYRQTLGQGPEFLTYFQNEAQLEKSRLLSDRFSAERPKGSFSTLEIQRTEQGDSAMYLCASRSDSYNEQFFGPGTRLTVL.

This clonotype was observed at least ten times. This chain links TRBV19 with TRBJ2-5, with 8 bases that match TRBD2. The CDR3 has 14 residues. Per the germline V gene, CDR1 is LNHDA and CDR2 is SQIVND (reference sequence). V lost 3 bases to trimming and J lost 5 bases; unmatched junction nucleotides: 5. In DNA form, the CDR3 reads TGTGCCAGTAGTATGCGGGGGGCCAGGGAGACCCAGTACTTC. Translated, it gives CASSMRGARETQYF. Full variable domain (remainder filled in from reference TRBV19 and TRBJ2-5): DGGITQSPKYLFRKEGQNVTLSCEQNLNHDAMYWYRQDPGQGLRLIYYSQIVNDFQKGDIAEGYSVSREKKESFPLTVTSAQKNPTAFYLCASSMRGARETQYFGPGTRLLVL.

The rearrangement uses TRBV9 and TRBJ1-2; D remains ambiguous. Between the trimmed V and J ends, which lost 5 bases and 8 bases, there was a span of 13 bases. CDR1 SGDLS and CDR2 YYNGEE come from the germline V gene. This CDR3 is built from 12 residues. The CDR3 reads CASSLDVGGYTF. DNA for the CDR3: TGTGCCAGCAGTTTGGACGTGGGAGGCTACACCTTC.

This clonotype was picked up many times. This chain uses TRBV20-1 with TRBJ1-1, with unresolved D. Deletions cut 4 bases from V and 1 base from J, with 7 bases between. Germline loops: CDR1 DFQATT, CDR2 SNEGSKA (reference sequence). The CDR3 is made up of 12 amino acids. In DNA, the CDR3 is TGCAGTGCTAAAGCCCCGAACACTGAAGCTTTCTTT. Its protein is CSAKAPNTEAFF.

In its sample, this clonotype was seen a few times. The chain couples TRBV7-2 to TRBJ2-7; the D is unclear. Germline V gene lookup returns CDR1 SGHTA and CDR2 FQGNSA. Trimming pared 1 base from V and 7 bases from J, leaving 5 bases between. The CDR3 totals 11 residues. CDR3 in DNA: TGTGCCAGCAGCTTAGTAGGGGAGCAGTACTTC. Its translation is CASSLVGEQYF.

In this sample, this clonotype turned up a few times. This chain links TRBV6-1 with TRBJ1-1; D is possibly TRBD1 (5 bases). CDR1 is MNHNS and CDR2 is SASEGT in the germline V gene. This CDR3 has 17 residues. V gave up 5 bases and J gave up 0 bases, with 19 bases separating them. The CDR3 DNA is TGTGCCAGCAGTCCTAGCGAGAGGACAAACATGAACACTGAAGCTTTCTTT. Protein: CASSPSERTNMNTEAFF.

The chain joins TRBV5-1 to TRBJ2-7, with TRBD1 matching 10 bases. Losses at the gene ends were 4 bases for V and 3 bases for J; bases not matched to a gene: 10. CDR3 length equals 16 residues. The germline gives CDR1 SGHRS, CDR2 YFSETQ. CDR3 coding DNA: TGCGCCAGCAGCATAAGACAGGGGGCAGGAAGCTACGAGCAGTACTTC. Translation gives CASSIRQGAGSYEQYF.

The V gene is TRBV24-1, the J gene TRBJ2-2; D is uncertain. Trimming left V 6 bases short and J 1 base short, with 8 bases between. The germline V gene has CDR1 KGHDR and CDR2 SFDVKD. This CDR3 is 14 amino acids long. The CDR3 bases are TGTGCCACCAGTCGGACGGAGAACACCGGGGAGCTGTTTTTT. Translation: CATSRTENTGELFF.

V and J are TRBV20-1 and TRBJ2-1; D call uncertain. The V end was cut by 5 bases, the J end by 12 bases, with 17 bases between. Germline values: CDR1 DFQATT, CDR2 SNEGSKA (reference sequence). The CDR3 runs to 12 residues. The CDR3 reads CSAALLPLVQFF. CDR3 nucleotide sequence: TGCAGTGCTGCCCTCCTGCCCCTCGTGCAGTTCTTC.

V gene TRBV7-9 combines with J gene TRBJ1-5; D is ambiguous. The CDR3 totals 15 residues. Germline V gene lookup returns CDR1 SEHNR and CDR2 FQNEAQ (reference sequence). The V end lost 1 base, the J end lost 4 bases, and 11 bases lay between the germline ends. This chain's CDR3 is CASSLGPSENQPQHF. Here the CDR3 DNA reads TGTGCCAGCAGCTTAGGGCCCTCAGAGAATCAGCCCCAGCATTTT.

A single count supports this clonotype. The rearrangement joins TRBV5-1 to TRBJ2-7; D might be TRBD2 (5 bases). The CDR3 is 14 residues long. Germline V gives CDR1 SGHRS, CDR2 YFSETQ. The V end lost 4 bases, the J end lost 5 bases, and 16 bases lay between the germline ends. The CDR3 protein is CASSPPDLRDEQYF. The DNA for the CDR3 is TGCGCCAGCAGCCCCCCGGATCTGAGGGACGAGCAGTACTTC.

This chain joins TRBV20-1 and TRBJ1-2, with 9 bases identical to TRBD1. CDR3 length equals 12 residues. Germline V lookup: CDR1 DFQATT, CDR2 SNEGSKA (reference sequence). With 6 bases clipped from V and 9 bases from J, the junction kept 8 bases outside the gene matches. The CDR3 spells CSASQGAESYTF. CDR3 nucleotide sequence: TGCAGTGCATCACAGGGGGCTGAAAGCTACACCTTC.

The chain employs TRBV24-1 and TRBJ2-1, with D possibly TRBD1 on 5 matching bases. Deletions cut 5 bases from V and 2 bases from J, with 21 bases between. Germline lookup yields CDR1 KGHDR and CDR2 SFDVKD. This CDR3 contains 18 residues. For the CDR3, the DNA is TGTGCCACCAGTGCCCCCCACGCTGACAGACTTCCCTACAATGAGCAGTTCTTC. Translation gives CATSAPHADRLPYNEQFF.

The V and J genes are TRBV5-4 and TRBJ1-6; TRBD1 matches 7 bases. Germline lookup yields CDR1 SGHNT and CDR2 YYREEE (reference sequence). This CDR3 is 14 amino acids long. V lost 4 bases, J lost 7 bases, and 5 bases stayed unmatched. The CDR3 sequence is CASSGGTDNSPLHF. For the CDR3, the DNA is TGTGCCAGCAGCGGCGGGACAGACAATTCACCCCTCCACTTT.

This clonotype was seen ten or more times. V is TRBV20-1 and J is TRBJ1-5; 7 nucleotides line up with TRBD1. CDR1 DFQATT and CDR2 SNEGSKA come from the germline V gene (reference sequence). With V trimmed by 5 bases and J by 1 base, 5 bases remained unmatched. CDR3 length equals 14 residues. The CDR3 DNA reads TGCAGTGCTGAAACAGGGGAAAGCAATCAGCCCCAGCATTTT. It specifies CSAETGESNQPQHF.

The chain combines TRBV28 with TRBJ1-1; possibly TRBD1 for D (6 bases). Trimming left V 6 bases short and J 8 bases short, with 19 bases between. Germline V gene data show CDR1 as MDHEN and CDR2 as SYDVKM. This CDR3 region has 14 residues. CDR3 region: CASSEGSGTSEAFF. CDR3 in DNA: TGTGCCAGCAGCGAGGGGTCCGGGACATCCGAAGCTTTCTTT.

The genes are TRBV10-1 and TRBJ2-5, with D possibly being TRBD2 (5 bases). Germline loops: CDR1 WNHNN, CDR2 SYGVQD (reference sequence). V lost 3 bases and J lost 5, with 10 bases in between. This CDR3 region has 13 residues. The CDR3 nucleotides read TGCGCCAGCAGTGATACGGGAATCGAGACCCAGTACTTC. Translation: CASSDTGIETQYF.

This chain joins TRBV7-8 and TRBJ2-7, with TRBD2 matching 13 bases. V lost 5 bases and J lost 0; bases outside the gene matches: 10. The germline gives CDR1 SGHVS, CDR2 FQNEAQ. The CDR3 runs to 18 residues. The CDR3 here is CASSKGLAGTAGSYEQYF. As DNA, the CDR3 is TGTGCCAGCAGCAAGGGACTAGCGGGAACCGCGGGCTCCTACGAGCAGTACTTC. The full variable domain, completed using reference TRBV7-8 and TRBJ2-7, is GAGVSQSPRYKVAKRGQDVALRCDPISGHVSLFWYQQALGQGPEFLTYFQNEAQLDKSGLPSDRFFAERPEGSVSTLKIQRTQQEDSAVYLCASSKGLAGTAGSYEQYFGPGTRLTVT.